Listed below are T cell receptor beta chains from one sample, sequenced in a study of cytomegalovirus exposure and HLA in healthy donors. Clones were sequenced by immunoSEQ multiplex PCR, and TCRdb holds only the in-frame ones, with some missing. In the table there are 210,000 or so clones, 75% to 85% of which are singletons. Sequencing used PBMCs. The origin of the receptors is a girl aged 5-17 years in good health and CMV-seronegative. Both conserved end residues are part of each CDR3. Each record gives: J gene, V gene, CDR3 length, CDR3 protein.

>TRBJ2-7|TRBV6-1|13
CATYRSGRDEQYF
>TRBJ1-6|TRBV2|15
CASSRVWSYNSPLHF
>TRBJ2-3|TRBV13|15
CASSTASGGAATQYF
>TRBJ1-6|TRBV4-2|15
CASSQGQGPNSPLHF
>TRBJ1-2|TRBV29-1|10
CSVTGPGYTF
>TRBJ1-3|TRBV18|16
CASSAEDRHSGNTIYF
>TRBJ1-1|TRBV20-1|11
CSVEKNTEAFF
>TRBJ2-5|TRBV6-5|14
CASSPGQNQETQYF
>TRBJ2-6|TRBV15|16
CATSDQGFSGANVLTF
>TRBJ1-2|TRBV10-3|13
CAIERDRVNGYTF
>TRBJ2-5|TRBV19|16
CASSIGAGGFRETQYF
>TRBJ2-1|TRBV5-1|15
CASSPLAGGFDEQFF
>TRBJ1-2|TRBV28|13
CASLRDSNYGYTF
>TRBJ2-1|TRBV6-6|12
CCTGQPSNEQFF
>TRBJ1-2|TRBV29-1|20
CSVEDGAEDPGQGANYGYTF
>TRBJ1-2|TRBV6-6|16
CASSRTGGASNYGYTF
>TRBJ2-5|TRBV5-4|17
CASSLGIAGGWEETQYF
>TRBJ2-3|TRBV9|12
CASSVERDTQYF
>TRBJ1-5|TRBV19|14
CASRRDSGHQPQHF
>TRBJ1-4|TRBV19|14
CASSTDRLNEKLFF
>TRBJ2-5|TRBV9|15
CASSVRPSRQETQYF
>TRBJ1-6|TRBV18|15
CASSPPGQGNSPLHF
>TRBJ1-4|TRBV30|17
CAWSPTPGTGNNEKLFF
>TRBJ2-7|TRBV27|11
CASKTGNEQYF
>TRBJ1-1|TRBV10-3|17
CAISDRTAGSRHTEAFF
>TRBJ1-1|TRBV11-2|13
CASSNRQGGAAFF
>TRBJ2-3|TRBV5-4|14
CATATSRSTDTQYF
>TRBJ1-1|TRBV11-1|15
CASSSAGHLNTEAFF
>TRBJ2-7|TRBV18|12
CASSPRANEQYF
>TRBJ2-7|TRBV18|15
CASSPLGASFCEQYF
>TRBJ2-3|TRBV5-4|17
CASSLGRGGTSTDTQYF
>TRBJ1-5|TRBV5-8|14
CASSLEAGSQPQHF
>TRBJ1-5|TRBV10-1|17
CASSEPWTEEPNQPQHF
>TRBJ1-2|TRBV7-8|15
CASSYFGGQTNGYTF
>TRBJ2-3|TRBV4-1|15
CASSQDSTRTDTQYF
>TRBJ1-5|TRBV27|15
CASSGLGGGNQPQHF
>TRBJ2-7|TRBV7-9|17
CASSLPGTSGSAYEQYF
>TRBJ1-1|TRBV19|13
CASRNQGNTEAFF
>TRBJ1-2|TRBV29-1|12
CSVKTGSGGYTF
>TRBJ2-7|TRBV10-2|15
CASRGTGASVYEQYF
>TRBJ2-1|TRBV11-1|14
CASSFTSGRHEQFF
>TRBJ1-5|TRBV27|14
CASSTWGAHQPQHF
>TRBJ2-5|TRBV6-1|13
CASSPTREETQYF
>TRBJ2-1|TRBV5-4|18
CASSPNLAGGLSYNEQFF
>TRBJ2-3|TRBV19|15
CASSFPGGSTDTQYF
>TRBJ2-3|TRBV7-2|15
CASSLAAVRADTQYF
>TRBJ1-2|TRBV27|18
CASSLLRDRGQGFYGYTF
>TRBJ2-6|TRBV10-1|14
CARQGTTGANVLTF
>TRBJ2-1|TRBV4-1|17
CASSVSKGLAGANEQFF
>TRBJ1-2|TRBV28|13
CASSLWGDYGYTF
>TRBJ1-4|TRBV25-1|14
CASSESGGNEKLFF
>TRBJ2-7|TRBV30|17
CAWSVGLAGGNGDEQYF
>TRBJ1-1|TRBV18|15
CASSPGARMNTEAFF
>TRBJ2-5|TRBV7-2|15
CASSLSGGPLETPYF
>TRBJ2-1|TRBV6-1|13
CASSGLTVDEQFF
>TRBJ2-5|TRBV7-7|14
CASRKGFGEETQYF
>TRBJ1-2|TRBV19|16
CASSPSVDPLNYGYTF
>TRBJ2-7|TRBV25-1|14
CASSSEAGAYEQYF
>TRBJ1-2|TRBV9|15
CASSIGAQGNYGYTF